Below, 27 T cell receptor beta chains from the same sample are listed, as sequenced in a study of T cells in localized non-small cell lung cancer. This table comes from immunoSEQ multiplex PCR, and its TCRdb copy is limited to in-frame clones, with some not included. The sample includes 20,000 to 25,000 clones, roughly 80% of them seen just once. The specimen comprised peripheral blood, sampled before any cancer treatment. Receptors were obtained from a man aged 35 to 69 with stage I lung adenocarcinoma.

CDR3 loop: CASSLGLYNEQFF. The CDR3 nucleotides read TGCGCCAGCAGCTTGGGTCTATACAATGAGCAGTTCTTC. The chain recombines TRBV5-1 with TRBJ2-1; D unclear. Trimming shortened V by 0 bases and J by 4 bases, and 5 bases separated the two germline ends. Per germline, CDR1 SGHRS and CDR2 YFSETQ. The CDR3 extends over 13 amino acids.

V gene TRBV7-2 combines with J gene TRBJ1-5; a possible D gene is TRBD1 (6 bases). Germline CDR1 is SGHTA and CDR2 is FQGNSA. V shed 5 bases and J shed 6 bases, with 14 bases lying between them. This CDR3 has 14 amino acids. CDR3 nucleotides: TGTGCCAGCAGCGTTAATTCAGGGGTTCAGCCCCAGCATTTT. It encodes CASSVNSGVQPQHF.

The chain couples TRBV29-1 to TRBJ1-3; maybe TRBD1 (5 bases). This CDR3 is built from 14 residues. Germline lookup yields CDR1 SQVTM and CDR2 ANQGSEA. Between the trimmed V and J ends, which lost 1 base and 0 bases, there was a span of 7 bases. The CDR3: CSVEGGDSGNTIYF. The DNA for the CDR3 is TGCAGCGTTGAAGGGGGCGACTCTGGAAACACCATATATTTT.

The chain employs TRBV4-2 and TRBJ1-1; D unresolved. This CDR3 contains 18 residues. Trimming left V 1 base short and J 7 bases short, with 25 bases between. CDR1 and CDR2 from the germline V gene are LGHNA and YNFKEQ. In nucleotides, the CDR3 is TGTGCCAGCAGCCAAGCGGTAGGAGGCGCCACTTTCCCCTTTGAAGCTTTCTTT. Translated: CASSQAVGGATFPFEAFF.

The V call is TRBV5-4, the J call TRBJ1-6, with D perhaps matching TRBD1 (6 bases). Trimming left V 1 base short and J 7 bases short, with 12 bases between. CDR3 length: 15 residues. CDR1 and CDR2 (germline): SGHNT, YYREEE (reference sequence). CDR3 sequence: CASSLSRTENSPLHF. In DNA, the CDR3 is TGTGCCAGCAGCTTGTCACGGACAGAGAATTCACCCCTCCACTTT.

By frequency in the sample, this clone is medium-sized. The chain combines TRBV15 with TRBJ2-5, with D unresolved. CDR3 size: 17 residues. The germline gives CDR1 LNHNV, CDR2 YYDKDF (reference sequence). Trimming pared 4 bases from V and 1 base from J, leaving 19 bases between. CDR3 in amino acids: CATSKLEFEDLQETQYF. CDR3 coding DNA: TGTGCCACCAGCAAGTTAGAGTTTGAGGACCTCCAAGAGACCCAGTACTTC.

The V call is TRBV5-1, the J call TRBJ2-1, with 7 bases lining up with TRBD2. Per germline, CDR1 SGHRS and CDR2 YFSETQ. The junction had 8 bases not matched to a gene; V was cut back by 2 bases and J by 15 bases. The CDR3 extends over 12 amino acids. CDR3 nucleotide sequence: TGCGCCAGCAGCTTTACTAGCGAAGGTTGGTTCTTC. This gives the protein CASSFTSEGWFF.

The sample holds a few counts of this clone. The V and J genes are TRBV2 and TRBJ1-1, with 9 bases that match TRBD1. The CDR3 has 12 residues. Germline values: CDR1 SNHLY, CDR2 FYNNEI. The trim removed 6 bases at V and 8 bases at J, leaving 4 bases unmatched. The CDR3 DNA follows: TGTGCCAGCAGGGAGGACAGGGGAGAAGCTTTCTTT. Amino acids: CASREDRGEAFF.

V gene TRBV7-2 combines with J gene TRBJ2-6; 7 bases match TRBD1. J gave up 2 bases and V 5 bases, and 3 bases lay outside the gene matches. This CDR3 is built from 15 residues. From germline, CDR1 is SGHTA and CDR2 FQGNSA. CDR3 DNA: TGTGCCAGCAGCAGACAGGGCGCTGGGGCCAACGTCCTGACTTTC. Protein product: CASSRQGAGANVLTF.

The CDR3 is CASSLGSSYNEQFF. The DNA for the CDR3 is TGTGCCAGCAGCTTAGGCAGCTCCTACAATGAGCAGTTCTTC. The rearrangement joins TRBV13 to TRBJ2-1; no reliable D call. The V end was cut by 0 bases, the J end by 0 bases, with 3 bases between. Per germline, CDR1 PRHDT and CDR2 FYEKMQ (reference sequence). This CDR3 region has 14 residues.

DNA of the CDR3: TGTGCCAGCAGCCCAAGACATGGCGACGAGCAGTACTTC. Translating it yields CASSPRHGDEQYF. V and J are TRBV7-8 and TRBJ2-7; D gene ambiguous. V was trimmed by 5 bases and J by 5 bases, leaving 13 bases between them. The germline V gene has CDR1 SGHVS and CDR2 FQNEAQ. The CDR3 sequence is 13 residues long.

This chain uses TRBV5-3 with TRBJ2-7; 9 bases are shared with TRBD2. TRBV5-3 counts as an open reading frame of uncertain function. With V trimmed by 5 bases and J by 3 bases, 12 bases remained unmatched. CDR3 length: 16 amino acids. CDR3 region: CARSLRGGALFYEQYF. CDR3 in DNA: TGTGCCAGAAGTTTACGCGGGGGGGCCCTTTTCTACGAGCAGTACTTC.

The chain joins TRBV5-8 to TRBJ2-7; perhaps TRBD1 as D (10 bases). The CDR3 consists of 19 residues. V was shortened by 1 base and J by 8 bases, with 31 bases between the two germline ends. Germline V lookup: CDR1 SGHTS, CDR2 YDEGEE. In DNA, the CDR3 is TGTGCCAGCAGCTTGTCCCGACAGGGGGCAGGCGGGAGGGCCGTCAAGCAGTACTTC. Encoded protein: CASSLSRQGAGGRAVKQYF. Complete variable domain (other parts from reference TRBV5-8 and TRBJ2-7): EAGVTQSPTHLIKTRGQQATLRCSPISGHTSVYWYQQALGLGLQFLLWYDEGEERNRGNFPPRFSGRQFPNYSSELNVNALELEDSALYLCASSLSRQGAGGRAVKQYFGPGTRLTVT.

This clone was observed once. This sequence joins TRBV10-3 and TRBJ2-3, with unresolved D. Germline loops: CDR1 ENHRY, CDR2 SYGVKD. There are 15 residues in the CDR3. V lost 5 bases and J lost 2, with 14 bases in between. The CDR3 is CAISRRTLITDTQYF. As DNA, the CDR3 is TGTGCCATCAGTAGACGTACACTAATCACAGATACGCAGTATTTT.

This chain uses TRBV7-3 with TRBJ2-7; the match to TRBD2 covers 12 bases. V was pared by 3 bases and J by 2 bases, with 5 bases of the junction left unmatched. CDR3 length equals 16 residues. The germline V gene has CDR1 SGHTA and CDR2 FQGTGA. The CDR3 DNA reads TGTGCCAGCAGCTTGACTAGCGGGAGTTCCCCCTACGAGCAGTACTTC. Translating gives CASSLTSGSSPYEQYF.

CDR3 protein: CASSTGTITNEQFF. DNA of the CDR3: TGCGCCAGCAGCACCGGGACTATTACGAATGAGCAGTTCTTC. The gene calls are TRBV5-1 and TRBJ2-1, with 7 positions matching TRBD2. The CDR3 has 14 amino acids. Germline V gene lookup returns CDR1 SGHRS and CDR2 YFSETQ. V was clipped by 4 bases and J by 7 bases; unmatched bases: 8.

The rearrangement uses TRBV28 and TRBJ2-5; maybe TRBD2 (6 bases). Trimming shortened V by 4 bases and J by 1 base, and 10 bases separated the two germline ends. Germline V lookup: CDR1 MDHEN, CDR2 SYDVKM. The CDR3 length is 14 residues. CDR3 in DNA: TGTGCCAGCAGTTCCGGGAGATCCCAAGAGACCCAGTACTTC. It codes for CASSSGRSQETQYF.

The chain recombines TRBV6-5 with TRBJ2-5; D remains unclear. Germline lookup yields CDR1 MNHEY and CDR2 SVGAGI. Trimming stripped 6 bases from V and 5 bases from J, with 13 bases between. CDR3 size: 13 residues. In DNA form, the CDR3 reads TGTGCCAGCAGACTCGTCCTCGGGGAGACCCAGTACTTC. Translating gives CASRLVLGETQYF.

The V gene is TRBV6-1, the J gene TRBJ1-3; no reliable D call. Trimming removed 4 bases from V and 7 bases from J, with 11 bases in between. CDR1 MNHNS and CDR2 SASEGT come from the germline V gene. The CDR3 sequence is 13 residues long. CDR3 sequence reads: CASSVVTRNTIYF. The CDR3 DNA is TGTGCCAGCAGTGTCGTTACCCGGAACACCATATATTTT.

This clone has only one observation. The chain carries TRBV4-3 and TRBJ2-5; D gene uncertain. The CDR3 totals 16 residues. Germline V gives CDR1 LGHNA, CDR2 YSLEER. V was clipped by 0 bases and J by 5 bases, with 16 bases between them. DNA for the CDR3: TGCGCCAGCAGCCAAGATTACTCGGACCTGCCGGAGACCCAGTACTTC. Residues: CASSQDYSDLPETQYF.

The CDR3 DNA reads TGTGCCAGCAGCGCCTTACGTACAGGACGGAAGGAGGGTTATAGCAATCAGCCCCAGCATTTT. Translating gives CASSALRTGRKEGYSNQPQHF. J is TRBJ1-5 and V is TRBV9, with a tentative D call TRBD1 (5 bases). The CDR3 contains 21 residues. V gave up 3 bases and J gave up 0 bases, with 28 bases separating them. Per the germline V gene, CDR1 is SGDLS and CDR2 is YYNGEE.

On this clone: Other nucleotide sequences from this sample produce the same CDR3. V usage is TRBV4-3 and J usage is TRBJ2-5, with 14 bases identical to TRBD2. J gave up 5 bases and V 3 bases, and 8 bases lay outside the gene matches. Germline CDR1 is LGHNA and CDR2 is YSLEER. CDR3 length: 17 residues. The CDR3 loop reads CASSQGTSGRRGETQYF. CDR3 bases: TGCGCCAGCAGCCAGGGGACTAGCGGGAGACGGGGGGAGACCCAGTACTTC.

V usage is TRBV10-1 and J usage is TRBJ2-7; no clear D. CDR3 length equals 10 residues. V dropped 10 bases and J dropped 5 bases, with 9 bases sitting between them. Germline V gene lookup returns CDR1 WNHNN and CDR2 SYGVQD (reference sequence). CDR3 sequence: CAIPPDEQYF. The CDR3 DNA reads TGCGCCATTCCCCCCGACGAGCAGTACTTC.

The chain joins TRBV4-1 to TRBJ1-1; the match to TRBD1 covers 10 bases. With V trimmed by 4 bases and J by 0 bases, 2 bases remained unmatched. Germline V gene data show CDR1 as MGHRA and CDR2 as YSYEKL. This CDR3 is built from 15 residues. For the CDR3, the DNA is TGCGCCAGCAGCCCCGGGACAGGGGTGAACACTGAAGCTTTCTTT. Residues: CASSPGTGVNTEAFF.

This clone was seen only once. The chain uses TRBV4-3 and TRBJ1-1; the D gene is possibly TRBD1 (6 bases). The V and J ends lost 3 bases and 8 bases respectively, with 16 bases between them. Germline V CDR1 and CDR2: LGHNA, YSLEER. The CDR3 extends over 14 amino acids. In DNA, the CDR3 is TGCGCCAGCAGCCAGGGGGACGAGGGGGGAGAAGCTTTCTTT. This encodes CASSQGDEGGEAFF.

J is TRBJ2-3 and V is TRBV19, with 7 bases fitting TRBD2. The length of the CDR3 is 13 residues. V lost 10 bases, J lost 0 bases, and 4 bases stayed unmatched. Germline CDR1 and CDR2: LNHDA and SQIVND (reference sequence). In DNA, the CDR3 is TGTGCCACCGGGGAGGGGAGCACAGATACGCAGTATTTT. It codes for CATGEGSTDTQYF.

J is TRBJ1-4 and V is TRBV5-6, with D possibly TRBD1 on 6 matching bases. The CDR3 runs 16 residues. The germline V gene encodes CDR1 SGHDT and CDR2 YYEEEE. V was pared by 2 bases and J by 0 bases, with 11 bases between. Here the CDR3 reads CASSFSGQPTNEKLFF. The CDR3 DNA reads as TGTGCCAGCAGCTTCTCTGGACAGCCAACTAATGAAAAACTGTTTTTT.